Here is one TCR beta chain with its context. This sample was included in a study of preoperative IRX-2 immunotherapy in early breast cancer. The germline V gene has CDR1 LGHNT and CDR2 FRNRAP. Trimming cost V 1 base and J 6 bases; bases outside gene matches: 6. The CDR3 has 16 amino acids. Treatment specified: preoperative locoregional IRX-2 cytokine immunotherapy. Samples came from a phase Ib trial of preoperative locoregional IRX-2 cytokine immunotherapy. Some clones are missing from TCRdb's copy, which holds only in-frame ones; the method was immunoSEQ multiplex PCR. The sample holds roughly 99,000 clones, 70% to 90% seen once.

Specimen: tumor tissue, collected after IRX-2 immunotherapy. The gene calls are TRBV12-5 and TRBJ2-1, with 10 bases lining up with TRBD1. The receptor's source is a human donor with breast cancer. The CDR3 coding sequence is TGTGCTAGTGGTTTGGCCGGGACAGGGGCTACCAATGAGCAGTTCTTC. Protein sequence: CASGLAGTGATNEQFF.